Listed below are T cell receptor beta chains from one sample, sequenced in a study of blood T cell repertoires in COVID-19. Assay: immunoSEQ multiplex PCR; the TCRdb copy retains only in-frame clones and omits some. The sample holds some 140,000 clones, approximately 79% seen once. Sequences were obtained from peripheral blood. These receptors were collected from a man between 60 and 75 years old with acute or convalescent COVID-19. Each CDR3 is given with its conserved first and last residue. D genes are given only for firm matches. Size values are once, few and many counts, or a class for expanded clones, and some rows have none.

j_gene	abundance	v_gene	d_gene	CDR3nt	CDR3aa
TRBJ2-7	.	TRBV5-6	TRBD2	TGTGCCAGCAGCTTCCCGGGACTAGCCTACGAGCAGTACTTC	CASSFPGLAYEQYF
TRBJ2-1	.	TRBV28	TRBD2	TGTGCCAGCAAGGTCTCGGCGGGGGGTGAGCAGTTCTTC	CASKVSAGGEQFF
TRBJ1-5	.	TRBV5-5	.	TGTGCCAGCAGCCCCGGGGGGGCGCGTAGCAATCAGCCCCAGCATTTT	CASSPGGARSNQPQHF
TRBJ1-4	.	TRBV28	TRBD1	TGTGCCAGCAGTCCCTCGGGACAGGTACGGGAAAAACTGTTTTTT	CASSPSGQVREKLFF
TRBJ1-1	.	TRBV3-1/TRBV3-2	.	TGTGCCAGCAGCCAAGTAGAGGGGAACACTGAAGCTTTCTTT	CASSQVEGNTEAFF
TRBJ2-5	.	TRBV5-1	TRBD2	TGCGCCAGCAGCCCTCCCGGCGGGCTAGCGGGACAAGAGACCCAGTACTTC	CASSPPGGLAGQETQYF
TRBJ1-2	once	TRBV3-1/TRBV3-2	.	TGTGCCAGCAGCCAAGACAGGTTTACTAACTATGGCTACACCTTC	CASSQDRFTNYGYTF
TRBJ2-5	once	TRBV3-1/TRBV3-2	TRBD2	TGTGCCAGCAGCCGTCGACTAGCGGGAGACCCGATGGCCCAGTACTTC	CASSRRLAGDPMAQYF
TRBJ1-2	.	TRBV7-2	.	TGTGCCAGCAGCTTATCCACCGTGCCACAAAATGGCTACACCTTC	CASSLSTVPQNGYTF
TRBJ2-5	.	TRBV3-1/TRBV3-2	TRBD2	TGTGCCAGCAGCCAAGAGCTTGGGACTAGCGGGAGAGGGGAGACCCAGTACTTC	CASSQELGTSGRGETQYF
TRBJ1-1	.	TRBV28	.	TGTGCCAGCCGGGCGGGTCCTGAAGCTTTCTTT	CASRAGPEAFF
TRBJ2-3	.	TRBV19	.	TGTGCCAGTAGTATAGTAGGAGAGATCTCAGATACGCAGTATTTT	CASSIVGEISDTQYF
TRBJ1-1	.	TRBV7-3	TRBD1	TGTGCCAGCAGCCTCCGACAGGGTAACATGAACACTGAAGCTTTCTTT	CASSLRQGNMNTEAFF
TRBJ2-7	few	TRBV5-4	.	TGTGCCAGCAGCTTGGGACTGCGGGAGCAGTACTTC	CASSLGLREQYF
TRBJ1-1	.	TRBV4-2	.	TGTGCCAGCAGCCAAGATCGGGTGGCTGAAGCTTTCTTT	CASSQDRVAEAFF
TRBJ1-4	.	TRBV23-1	TRBD1	TGCGCCAGCAGTCACGAAGGGACAGTGAATGAAAAACTGTTTTTT	CASSHEGTVNEKLFF
TRBJ1-3	once	TRBV30	.	TGTGCCTGGAGTGCCTCTTTCGGACAGCACTCTGGAAACACCATATATTTT	CAWSASFGQHSGNTIYF
TRBJ1-4	.	TRBV28	.	TGTGCCAGCAGTTTCTTAGACATGCTAAATGAAAAACTGTTTTTT	CASSFLDMLNEKLFF
TRBJ1-3	many	TRBV4-3	.	TGCGCCAGCAGCCAAGATATTGCAGGGGCTGGAAACACCATATATTTT	CASSQDIAGAGNTIYF
TRBJ2-7	.	TRBV4-1	TRBD1	TGCGCCAGCAGCCAATATCTTGGGACAGGGGAATACTACGAGCAGTACTTC	CASSQYLGTGEYYEQYF
TRBJ1-1	.	TRBV7-2	TRBD1	TGTGCCAGCAGCTTAACCCCGGACAGGCTGAGCACTGAAGCTTTCTTT	CASSLTPDRLSTEAFF
TRBJ2-1	once	TRBV5-1	TRBD2	TGCGCCAGCAGCATTCTAGCGGGAGCCTACAATGAGCAGTTCTTC	CASSILAGAYNEQFF
TRBJ1-2	.	TRBV30	.	TGTGCCTGCCAGAAACAGCAAAACTATGGCTACACCTTC	CACQKQQNYGYTF
TRBJ2-1	.	TRBV28	.	TGTGCCAGCACCAAATTCAGGGTCAGCGACAATGAGCAGTTCTTC	CASTKFRVSDNEQFF
TRBJ2-7	few	TRBV18	TRBD1	TGTGCCAGCTCACTCAGGAAGACAGGAAATCGAATAGAGGGGGCCGAGCAGTACTTC	CASSLRKTGNRIEGAEQYF
TRBJ2-3	few	TRBV4-1	TRBD2	TGCGCCAGCAGCCAAGAGCTAGCGGGAGGCACAGATACGCAGTATTTT	CASSQELAGGTDTQYF
TRBJ1-6	few	TRBV19	TRBD1	TGTGCCAGTAAGCTGACAGGGGAGTATTCACCCCTCCACTTT	CASKLTGEYSPLHF
TRBJ2-7	.	TRBV19	TRBD2	TGTGCCAGTAGTATGGCACCGGGACTAGGGGCTAGGAACGAGCAGTACTTC	CASSMAPGLGARNEQYF
TRBJ1-1	.	TRBV29-1	.	TGCAGCGTTGTTTATCAGGGGCTGGAAAACACTGAAGCTTTCTTT	CSVVYQGLENTEAFF
TRBJ2-3	.	TRBV9	.	TGTGCCAGCAGCGTCGGGGGAGTGGCAGATACGCAGTATTTT	CASSVGGVADTQYF
TRBJ1-1	.	TRBV9	.	TGTGCCAGCAGCGAGGGGGACACTGAAGCTTTCTTT	CASSEGDTEAFF
TRBJ1-5	.	TRBV10-3	TRBD1	TGTGCCATCAGTGGGGACAGTGTCAATCAGCCCCAGCATTTT	CAISGDSVNQPQHF
TRBJ2-2	once	TRBV4-3	.	TGCGCCAGCAGCCCCGCGGGGAGCTTCACCGGGGAGCTGTTTTTT	CASSPAGSFTGELFF
TRBJ2-1	few	TRBV30	TRBD2	TGTGCCTGGAGTGTACGGACTAGCGGGAGTGCGAAGCAGTTCTTC	CAWSVRTSGSAKQFF
TRBJ1-6	.	TRBV28	.	TGTGCCAGCAGGCCAGGGGACAATTCACCCCTCCACTTT	CASRPGDNSPLHF
TRBJ1-1	.	TRBV4-1	TRBD1	TGCGCCAGCAGCCAAGCGGGACAGTTGAACACTGAAGCTTTCTTT	CASSQAGQLNTEAFF
TRBJ1-6	.	TRBV9	.	TGTGCCAGCAGCCCAACGCCGGATTCACCCCTCCACTTT	CASSPTPDSPLHF
TRBJ2-2	.	TRBV29-1	TRBD2	TGCAGCGCCCGGACTAGCGGGAGCTCCGGGGAGCTGTTTTTT	CSARTSGSSGELFF
TRBJ2-3	.	TRBV5-1	.	TGCGCCAGCAGCTCCCAAGGACGGACTAGCACAGATACGCAGTATTTT	CASSSQGRTSTDTQYF
TRBJ2-7	.	TRBV19	.	TGTGCCAGTAGTATAGGGACAGCCTTTTACGAGCAGTACTTC	CASSIGTAFYEQYF
TRBJ1-1	.	TRBV2	TRBD1	TGTGCCAGCAGTGGATCCAGGGGGCCCATGAACACTGAAGCTTTCTTT	CASSGSRGPMNTEAFF
TRBJ1-4	.	TRBV6-6	TRBD1	TGTGCCAGCAGTGGGCAACAGGGGTTAAATGAAAAACTGTTTTTT	CASSGQQGLNEKLFF
TRBJ2-7	few	TRBV6-1	TRBD2	TGTGCCAGCAGTGACAGACTAGCGGGAGGGCCACGGAGCGAGCAGTACTTC	CASSDRLAGGPRSEQYF
TRBJ2-3	.	TRBV19	.	TGTGCCAGTTCCCCTTTAGCTGGGGAGACCACAGATACGCAGTATTTT	CASSPLAGETTDTQYF
TRBJ2-5	.	TRBV28	.	TGTGCCAGCAGTTTTTACAGGGAGCGGGAGACCCAGTACTTC	CASSFYRERETQYF
TRBJ1-2	.	TRBV7-9	.	TGTGCCAGCAGCTTAGCGGGGGCCTATGGCTACACCTTC	CASSLAGAYGYTF
TRBJ1-1	.	TRBV6-6	.	TGTGCCAGCAGTTACTCCGGGGGACCGATGAACACTGAAGCTTTCTTT	CASSYSGGPMNTEAFF
TRBJ1-6	.	TRBV4-2	TRBD1	TGTGCCAGCAGCCAGGAGACAGGGGCGAATTCACCCCTCCACTTT	CASSQETGANSPLHF
TRBJ2-1	.	TRBV6-1	TRBD2	TGTGCCAGCAGTGTATCCGGCGGGAGCTCCTACAATGAGCAGTTCTTC	CASSVSGGSSYNEQFF